This TCR beta chain was documented in a study of cytomegalovirus exposure and HLA in healthy donors. The overall study: Ancestry clustering placed roughly 86% of several hundred genotyped donors in the Caucasian-associated cluster. Whole-study findings and limits: The records held CMV serostatus as the only immune exposure information. 87-base-pair reads could not separate some V segments, including TRBV6-2 and TRBV6-3. Roughly even sequencing depth across donors was the assumption behind the presence/absence analyses.

PCR employed 60 Vbeta and 13 Jbeta primers. Produced via immunoSEQ multiplex PCR; TCRdb's table is partial and in-frame only. The sample lists about 190,000 clones, 82% seen once, with 0.8% in the top ten. The count of this clone is one. Its target is unknown. The V gene end was trimmed by 8 bases and the J gene end by 5 bases; junction bases not matched to a gene: 5. This CDR3 comprises 13 residues. Germline CDR1 is SNHLY and CDR2 is FYNNEI. Specimen: PBMCs. The source is a woman younger than 30 in good health and CMV-seronegative. The chain employs TRBV2 and TRBJ2-1; TRBD2 aligns across 8 bases. The CDR3 DNA sequence: TGTGCCAGCCAAGCGGGAGCCAACAATGAGCAGTTCTTC. Its translation: CASQAGANNEQFF.